The source of this TCR beta chain is a study of cytomegalovirus exposure and HLA in healthy donors. Whole-study findings and limits: Among the most significant clusters, several appeared linked to common viral pathogens in a later analysis.

In its sample, this clone was seen a few times. Antigen: not known. The PCR ran on 60 Vbeta and 13 Jbeta primers. Libraries were prepared by immunoSEQ multiplex PCR; TCRdb keeps only in-frame clonotypes and omits some of them. The sample holds some 99,000 clones, about 74% seen once. The clonotype was recovered from a female donor in good health and CMV-seronegative. Sequenced: PBMCs.

CDR3 amino acids: CASSPDRGLNEQYF. As DNA, the CDR3 is TGTGCCAGCAGTCCAGACAGGGGGTTGAACGAGCAGTACTTC. The chain carries TRBV6-5 and TRBJ2-7, with 9 bases fitting TRBD1. This CDR3 is 14 amino acids long. Per the germline V gene, CDR1 is MNHEY and CDR2 is SVGAGI. Losses at the gene ends were 5 bases for V and 5 bases for J; bases not matched to a gene: 7.